These T cell receptor beta chains were read from a single sample in a study of T cell clones after liver transplantation. Sequenced by immunoSEQ multiplex PCR; TCRdb stores in-frame clones only, minus some. This table has some 57,000 clones, over 60% appearing once. Source: CD4+ T cells from blood, taken at the 22-month timepoint. The receptors here all came from a human patient who received a liver transplant. Some T cells may be transferred from the graft donor. CDR3s include the opening cysteine and the closing phenylalanine or tryptophan.

j_call	cdr3_length	v_call	cdr3_aa
TRBJ2-7	13	TRBV6-1	CASSETGKHEQYF
TRBJ1-2	14	TRBV6-1	CAIPTGGAIRGYTF
TRBJ2-7	13	TRBV28	CASSLDRGYEQYF
TRBJ1-5	16	TRBV21-1	CASRGDSLFHNQPQHF
TRBJ2-7	15	TRBV6-1	CASSEAVRNTYEQYF
TRBJ1-2	13	TRBV6-1	CASSPGGVYGYTF
TRBJ1-6	15	TRBV7-2	CASSFTTGIGSPLHF
TRBJ2-1	16	TRBV29-1	CSVEGSDGFSYNEQFF
TRBJ2-7	15	TRBV11-2	CASSSLTQRHYEQYF
TRBJ1-1	14	TRBV2	CASRGTGSYTEAFF
TRBJ2-3	15	TRBV28	CASSYMGQGADTQYF
TRBJ2-7	15	TRBV6-1	CASAGEGGVAYEQYF
TRBJ2-5	15	TRBV5-1	CASSQILAEQETQYF
TRBJ1-2	15	TRBV28	CASRSGLPFSYGYTF
TRBJ1-6	15	TRBV30	CAWSVWTASNSPLHF
TRBJ1-4	15	TRBV6-5	CASSSQGQGREKLFF
TRBJ1-3	17	TRBV10-3	CTISESMGRSSGNTIYF
TRBJ1-2	11	TRBV6-1	CASSDNYGYTF
TRBJ2-3	12	TRBV2	CASGQLTDTQYF
TRBJ2-2	14	TRBV6-4	CASSETSGGAELFF
TRBJ1-2	13	TRBV19	CASRANPGHGYTF
TRBJ1-4	18	TRBV5-6	CASSLIGTGVATNEKLFF
TRBJ1-1	14	TRBV19	CASSRGQGYAEAFF
TRBJ2-1	15	TRBV4-2	CASSQDRGWNNEQFF
TRBJ2-1	12	TRBV29-1	CSGVPSYNEQFF
TRBJ2-1	15	TRBV14	CASSRTGLIRNEQFF
TRBJ2-5	16	TRBV4-2	CASSPQTGFGQETQYF
TRBJ2-7	13	TRBV6-6	CASSRATGHEQYF
TRBJ1-6	15	TRBV7-3	CASSRGTVGNSPLHF
TRBJ2-4	12	TRBV23-1	CASRGRENIQYF
TRBJ1-6	16	TRBV10-1	CASSEERGKRNSPLHF